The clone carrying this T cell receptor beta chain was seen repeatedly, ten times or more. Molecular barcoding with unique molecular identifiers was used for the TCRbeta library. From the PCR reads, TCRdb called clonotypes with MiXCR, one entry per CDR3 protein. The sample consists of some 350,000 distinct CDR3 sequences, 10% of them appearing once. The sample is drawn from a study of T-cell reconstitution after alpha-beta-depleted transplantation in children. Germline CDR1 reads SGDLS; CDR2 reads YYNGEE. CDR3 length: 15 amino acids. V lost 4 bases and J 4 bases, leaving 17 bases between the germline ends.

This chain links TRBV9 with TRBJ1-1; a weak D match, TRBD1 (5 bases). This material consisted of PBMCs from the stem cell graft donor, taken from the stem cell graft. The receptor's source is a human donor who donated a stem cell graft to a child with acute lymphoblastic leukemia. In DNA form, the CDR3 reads TGTGCCAGCAGCTCGGCGGGAGGGGATGGCACTGAAGCTTTCTTT. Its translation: CASSSAGGDGTEAFF.